The clone carrying this T cell receptor (beta chain) has ten or more counts. Its antigen is not known. All of the isolated RNA was reverse transcribed, so expressed TCRB transcripts were sequenced. Sequencing was performed with immunoSEQ multiplex PCR; in TCRdb, only in-frame clones are kept and a portion is missing. The data hold about 160,000 clones, with around 8% observed a single time. The sample comes from a study of beta chain features in type 1 diabetes. The CDR3 is made up of 14 amino acids. V shed 4 bases and J 5 bases; nucleotides not matched to a gene: 10. Germline V gives CDR1 SQVTM, CDR2 ANQGSEA. Study-level points and caveats: There was a moderate but significant shortening of TCRB CDR3s in all four CD4+ subsets of Type 1 diabetes patients.

The gene calls are TRBV29-1 and TRBJ1-1, with 7 bases matching TRBD1. The sample comprised central memory CD4+ T cells from blood. The clonotype originates from a woman aged 18-29 years with type 1 diabetes. CDR3 sequence (DNA): TGCAGCGTTGCCAGACCGACAGGGTTAACTGAAGCTTTCTTT. This encodes CSVARPTGLTEAFF.